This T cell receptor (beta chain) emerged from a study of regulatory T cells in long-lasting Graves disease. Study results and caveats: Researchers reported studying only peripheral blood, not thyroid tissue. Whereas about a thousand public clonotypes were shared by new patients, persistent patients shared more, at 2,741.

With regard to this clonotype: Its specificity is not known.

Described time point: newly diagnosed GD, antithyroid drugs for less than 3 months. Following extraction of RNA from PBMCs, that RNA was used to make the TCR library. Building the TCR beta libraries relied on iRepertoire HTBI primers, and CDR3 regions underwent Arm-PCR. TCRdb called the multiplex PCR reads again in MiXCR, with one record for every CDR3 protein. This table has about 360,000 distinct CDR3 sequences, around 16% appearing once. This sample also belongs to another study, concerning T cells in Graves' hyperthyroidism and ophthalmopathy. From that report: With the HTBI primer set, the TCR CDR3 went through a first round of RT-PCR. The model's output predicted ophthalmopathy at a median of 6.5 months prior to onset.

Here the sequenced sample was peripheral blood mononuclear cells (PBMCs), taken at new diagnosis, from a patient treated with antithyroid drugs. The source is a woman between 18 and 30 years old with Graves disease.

DNA for the CDR3: TGTGCCAGCAGCCGAGAACTTCAGGGGCACCCTGAAGCTTTCTTT. The encoded protein is CASSRELQGHPEAFF. The genes are TRBV14 and TRBJ1-1; D possibly corresponds to TRBD1 (6 bases). The CDR3 has 15 amino acids. Germline CDR1 is SGHDN and CDR2 is FVKESK. Trimming pared 4 bases from V and 6 bases from J, leaving 18 bases between.